This entry lists 22 T cell receptor beta chains sequenced from one sample in a study of early T cells in non-severe SARS-CoV-2 infection. Each CDR3 protein is one row after TCRdb ran MiXCR on the 5' RACE reads. The data hold tens of thousands of distinct CDR3 sequences, with 15% observed a single time. The sample consisted of whole blood. Receptors were obtained from an adult who was a healthcare worker with PCR-confirmed SARS-CoV-2 infection or an uninfected control (not recorded which).

V and J are TRBV20-1 and TRBJ2-7, with D perhaps given as TRBD1 or TRBD2 (5 bases each). With 3 bases removed from V and 0 bases from J, the gap between germline ends came to 9 bases. The CDR3 runs to 13 residues. CDR1 DFQATT and CDR2 SNEGSKA come from the germline V gene (reference sequence). The CDR3 DNA sequence: TGCAGTGCTAGGGGGACGCCCTCCTACGAGCAGTACTTC. This codes for CSARGTPSYEQYF.

In regard to this clonotype: Sequence at one end of the junction differs from germline and may be a read error. The rearrangement uses TRBV2 and TRBJ1-1; a weak D match, TRBD1 (5 bases). Per the germline V gene, CDR1 is SNHLY and CDR2 is FYNNEI. The CDR3 runs 11 residues. CDR3 nucleotide sequence: TGTGCCAGCGGGTCCGGGACTGGAGCTTTCTTT. Its translation is CASGSGTGAFF.

V gene TRBV4-3 combines with J gene TRBJ1-4, with a tentative D call TRBD1 (5 bases). Trimming pared 4 bases from V and 8 bases from J, leaving 23 bases between. This CDR3 has 17 amino acids. Germline V gene data show CDR1 as LGHNA and CDR2 as YSLEER. The CDR3 loop is CASSPIGWDLVGEKLFF. In DNA form, the CDR3 reads TGCGCCAGCAGCCCCATCGGGTGGGACCTCGTTGGCGAAAAACTGTTTTTT.

Many counts were recorded for this clonotype. The rearrangement links TRBV9 to TRBJ2-7; 8 bases align to TRBD2. The V and J ends lost 0 bases and 3 bases, in that order; junction bases with no gene match: 5. CDR3 length: 15 amino acids. CDR1 SGDLS and CDR2 YYNGEE come from the germline V gene. CDR3 in DNA: TGTGCCAGCAGCGTAGAAGCGGGAGCAGTCTACGAGCAGTACTTC. Translated, it gives CASSVEAGAVYEQYF.

This clonotype was seen only a few times. The gene calls are TRBV29-1 and TRBJ2-1; possibly TRBD1 for D (5 bases). The germline V gene encodes CDR1 SQVTM and CDR2 ANQGSEA. Trimming took off 4 bases at V and 0 bases at J, with 10 bases between the two ends. The CDR3 totals 14 residues. CDR3 bases: TGCAGCGTTGTCCAGGGATACTCCTACAATGAGCAGTTCTTC. It encodes CSVVQGYSYNEQFF.

J is TRBJ2-7 and V is TRBV3-1; 7 bases agree with TRBD2. Per germline, CDR1 LGHDT and CDR2 YNNKEL (reference sequence). The CDR3 is made up of 14 amino acids. Trimming removed 4 bases from V and 4 bases from J; junction bases left unmatched: 7. The CDR3 is CASSLSGTEYEQYF. DNA of the CDR3: TGTGCCAGCAGCCTGAGCGGGACGGAGTACGAGCAGTACTTC.

The V call is TRBV7-9, the J call TRBJ2-7; D may be TRBD1 or TRBD2 (6 bases each). The V gene lost 1 base and the J gene lost 2 bases, with 18 bases spanning the gap. Per the germline V gene, CDR1 is SEHNR and CDR2 is FQNEAQ (reference sequence). The CDR3 runs to 17 residues. The CDR3: CASSLVLRGTLTYEQYF. CDR3 coding DNA: TGTGCCAGCAGCTTAGTCCTACGGGGGACACTGACCTACGAGCAGTACTTC.

This clonotype was seen more than once but under ten times. V gene TRBV10-3 combines with J gene TRBJ1-2; possibly TRBD1 for D (5 bases). Germline V gene lookup returns CDR1 ENHRY and CDR2 SYGVKD. V was shortened by 8 bases and J by 7 bases, with 17 bases between the two germline ends. The CDR3 sequence is 13 residues long. CDR3 region: CAIFSQGESGYTF. CDR3 nucleotide sequence: TGTGCCATCTTCAGCCAGGGCGAGAGTGGCTACACCTTC.

This clonotype was recorded many times. The gene calls are TRBV11-2 and TRBJ2-1; D gene unclear. V lost 5 bases to trimming and J lost 4 bases, with 9 bases between them. Germline V gives CDR1 SGHAT, CDR2 FQNNGV. This CDR3 has 13 residues. The CDR3 sequence is CASSPGPYNEQFF. The DNA of the CDR3 is TGTGCCAGCAGCCCAGGACCATACAATGAGCAGTTCTTC.

This clonotype has just a few counts. This rearrangement joins TRBV20-1 to TRBJ2-1; 13 positions agree with TRBD2. CDR1 is DFQATT, CDR2 SNEGSKA, per germline (reference sequence). The V gene end was trimmed by 6 bases and the J gene end by 9 bases; junction bases not matched to a gene: 8. The CDR3 contains 14 residues. In DNA, the CDR3 is TGCAGTGCCAGACTAGCGGGAGGTATTGGTGAGCAGTTCTTC. It specifies CSARLAGGIGEQFF.

This clonotype showed up just a few times. The chain links TRBV6-5 to TRBJ1-6; D is undetermined. The CDR3 covers 17 residues. Trimming shortened V by 2 bases and J by 0 bases, and 11 bases separated the two germline ends. Germline CDR1 and CDR2: MNHEY and SVGAGI. The CDR3 DNA is TGTGCCAGCAGTTACATCGGCCCGAGCTCCTATAATTCACCCCTCCACTTT. Translation: CASSYIGPSSYNSPLHF.

There are a few counts of this clonotype. The chain has TRBV28 and TRBJ2-1, with a weak D call TRBD1 (6 bases). Germline V gene lookup returns CDR1 MDHEN and CDR2 SYDVKM. V dropped 5 bases and J dropped 10 bases, with 15 bases sitting between them. The CDR3 totals 13 residues. The chain's CDR3 is CASSALRTVEQFF. In DNA form, the CDR3 reads TGTGCCAGCAGTGCCCTAAGGACAGTAGAGCAGTTCTTC.

The CDR3 DNA reads TGTGCCAGCAGTTACGGACAGAACTATGGCTACACCTTC. Protein sequence: CASSYGQNYGYTF. The chain combines TRBV12-3 or TRBV12-4 with TRBJ1-2; D may be TRBD1 (6 bases). V lost 4 bases and J 2 bases, leaving 8 bases between the germline ends. This CDR3 is 13 amino acids long.

The table lists this clonotype with a few counts. This chain links TRBV16 with TRBJ2-2; D not certain. V lost 2 bases and J 1 base, leaving 5 bases between the germline ends. Per the germline V gene, CDR1 is KGHSY and CDR2 is FQNENV. CDR3 size: 14 residues. The CDR3 loop is CASSQQENTGELFF. DNA of the CDR3: TGTGCCAGCAGCCAACAGGAGAACACCGGGGAGCTGTTTTTT. The complete variable domain, with remaining parts taken from reference TRBV16 and TRBJ2-2, reads GEEVAQTPKHLVRGEGQKAKLYCAPIKGHSYVFWYQQVLKNEFKFLISFQNENVFDETGMPKERFSAKCLPNSPCSLEIQATKLEDSAVYFCASSQQENTGELFFGEGSRLTVL.

The V call is TRBV12-3 or TRBV12-4, the J call TRBJ2-1; 8 positions agree with TRBD2. The CDR3 has 18 residues. After removal of 3 bases from V and 1 base from J, the junction contained 11 bases not matched to a gene. CDR3 nucleotides: TGTGCCAGCAGTTTCAGTCTAGCGGGTGGGATTTCCTACAATGAGCAGTTCTTC. It translates to CASSFSLAGGISYNEQFF.

This clonotype has at least ten counts. The rearrangement links TRBV7-6 to TRBJ2-3; D unresolved. Germline V gene data show CDR1 as SGHVS and CDR2 as FNYEAQ. The CDR3 runs 15 residues. V dropped 3 bases and J dropped 2 bases, with 12 bases sitting between them. Here the CDR3 reads CASSLAGFHTDTQYF. The DNA of the CDR3 is TGTGCCAGCAGCTTGGCCGGATTCCACACAGATACGCAGTATTTT. Combining the CDR3 with reference TRBV7-6 and TRBJ2-3 gives the whole variable domain GAGVSQSPRYKVTKRGQDVALRCDPISGHVSLYWYRQALGQGPEFLTYFNYEAQQDKSGLPNDRFSAERPEGSISTLTIQRTEQRDSAMYRCASSLAGFHTDTQYFGPGTRLTVL.

The chain links TRBV7-2 to TRBJ2-7; 10 nucleotides agree with TRBD2. J lost 1 base, V lost 5 bases, and 5 bases had no gene match. From germline, CDR1 is SGHTA and CDR2 FQGNSA. There are 15 residues in the CDR3. The CDR3 sequence: CASSPTSGLSYEQYF. DNA of the CDR3: TGTGCCAGCAGCCCGACTAGCGGGCTTTCCTACGAGCAGTACTTC.

V gene TRBV10-3 combines with J gene TRBJ1-2; D remains unclear. The CDR3 contains 14 residues. Germline lookup yields CDR1 ENHRY and CDR2 SYGVKD. Trimming removed 3 bases at V and 5 bases at J, with 13 bases between. CDR3 coding DNA: TGTGCCATCAGTGAACGCCCTTTAGGATATGGCTACACCTTC. It specifies CAISERPLGYGYTF.

The rearrangement links TRBV2 to TRBJ2-7, with D unclear. The CDR3 contains 14 residues. Trimming cost V 8 bases and J 0 bases, with 14 bases left between them. Germline V gene lookup returns CDR1 SNHLY and CDR2 FYNNEI. For the CDR3, the DNA is TGTGCCAGCTTTTACAATCCGGACTCCTACGAGCAGTACTTC. It translates to CASFYNPDSYEQYF.

This clonotype was observed a few times. The chain employs TRBV6-2 or TRBV6-3 and TRBJ2-7; 12 bases fit TRBD2. From germline, CDR1 is MNHEY and CDR2 SVGEGT. The CDR3 is 17 residues long. The trim removed 5 bases at V and 2 bases at J, leaving 10 bases unmatched. The CDR3 DNA reads as TGTGCCAGCAGTACCCCATGGACTAGCGGGAAAGCCTACGAGCAGTACTTC. Protein sequence: CASSTPWTSGKAYEQYF.

This clonotype was seen ten or more times. The V gene is TRBV5-4, the J gene TRBJ2-7, with unresolved D. V was shortened by 0 bases and J by 0 bases, with 7 bases between the two germline ends. The CDR3 contains 14 residues. From germline, CDR1 is SGHNT and CDR2 YYREEE (reference sequence). The CDR3 DNA follows: TGTGCCAGCAGCTTGGCAGGATTCTCCTACGAGCAGTACTTC. This translates into CASSLAGFSYEQYF. The variable domain in full, completed from reference TRBV5-4 and TRBJ2-7, reads ETGVTQSPTHLIKTRGQQVTLRCSSQSGHNTVSWYQQALGQGPQFIFQYYREEENGRGNFPPRFSGLQFPNYSSELNVNALELDDSALYLCASSLAGFSYEQYFGPGTRLTVT.

This clonotype was seen a handful of times. The chain couples TRBV24-1 to TRBJ2-5, with TRBD1 matching 7 bases. J gave up 0 bases and V 5 bases, and 5 bases lay outside the gene matches. Germline CDR1 reads KGHDR; CDR2 reads SFDVKD. This CDR3 spans 15 amino acids. The CDR3 here is CATSVTGQYQETQYF. The CDR3 nucleotides are TGTGCCACCAGTGTGACGGGACAGTACCAAGAGACCCAGTACTTC.